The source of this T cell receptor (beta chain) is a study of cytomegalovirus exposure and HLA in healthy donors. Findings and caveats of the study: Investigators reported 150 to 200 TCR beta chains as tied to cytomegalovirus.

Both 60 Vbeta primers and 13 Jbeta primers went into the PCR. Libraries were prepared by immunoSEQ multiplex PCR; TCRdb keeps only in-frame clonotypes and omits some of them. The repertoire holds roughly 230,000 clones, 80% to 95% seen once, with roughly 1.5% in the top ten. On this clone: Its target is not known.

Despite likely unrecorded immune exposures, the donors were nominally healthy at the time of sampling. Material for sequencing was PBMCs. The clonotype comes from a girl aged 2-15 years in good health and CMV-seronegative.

CDR3 residues: CASSPGTGASNSPLHF. The CDR3 region has the DNA TGTGCCAGCTCACCCGGGACAGGGGCTTCTAATTCACCCCTCCACTTT. V gene TRBV18 combines with J gene TRBJ1-6; 10 bases match TRBD1. From germline, CDR1 is KGHSH and CDR2 LQKENI. Losses at the gene ends were 3 bases for V and 6 bases for J; bases not matched to a gene: 5. The CDR3 runs 16 residues. The whole variable domain, remainder taken from reference TRBV18 and TRBJ1-6, is NAGVMQNPRHLVRRRGQEARLRCSPMKGHSHVYWYRQLPEEGLKFMVYLQKENIIDESGMPKERFSAEFPKEGPSILRIQQVVRGDSAAYFCASSPGTGASNSPLHFGNGTRLTVT.